A selection of T cell receptor beta chains follows, all from one sample in a study of blood T cells in healthy people across ages. TCRdb redid the calling of the 5' RACE reads with MiXCR, one entry per CDR3 protein. The table has about 970,000 distinct CDR3 sequences, 45% to 60% seen once. Sequenced material: blood. The receptors were sampled from a woman aged 55-75 years in good health. The CDR3 runs from the conserved cysteine through the conserved F or W. Size is stated for part of the rows, as once, few or many counts, or as a class when the clone is expanded.

V gene	J gene	clone size	CDR3 protein
TRBV10-3	TRBJ1-2	few	CAISESLGYKFGYTF
TRBV10-3	TRBJ2-3	-	CAISGANTDTQYF
TRBV2	TRBJ2-7	-	CASSELGTGVTYEQYF
TRBV20-1	TRBJ2-5	-	CSGEGGREETQYF
TRBV20-1	TRBJ2-7	-	CSAPRLWATYEQYF
TRBV28	TRBJ2-7	few	CATGQGIYEQYF
TRBV6-1	TRBJ2-7	many	CASSEQGGPYEQYF
TRBV29-1	TRBJ2-1	-	CSVYSARSYNEQFF
TRBV5-1	TRBJ2-7	-	CASSTQGPSAYEQYF
TRBV27	TRBJ2-6	-	CASSLLLAGPSGANVLTF
TRBV29-1	TRBJ2-1	-	CSVAKEGEQFF
TRBV4-2	TRBJ2-7	-	CASSPTSGNPYEQYF
TRBV7-6	TRBJ2-3	-	CASSLRPRDTQYF
TRBV27	-	-	CASSSLSPSYEQYF
TRBV20-1	TRBJ2-5	-	CSARPTSGNSFLETQYF
TRBV20-1	-	-	CGATPAGGYYNEQYF
TRBV7-2	TRBJ2-3	-	CASSTGLAEDTQYF
TRBV7-2	TRBJ2-3	-	CASSLMLAPSTDTQYF
TRBV10-3	TRBJ2-7	-	CAISDLRSRMGSYEQYF
TRBV29-1	TRBJ2-5	-	CSAMGGQGAELETQYF
TRBV7-9	-	-	CASSPQLSYEQYF
TRBV28	TRBJ2-3	-	CATGSGSQDTQYF
TRBV7-3	TRBJ2-1	-	CASSLAGTTSFNEQFF
TRBV15	TRBJ2-1	-	CATSRGAAANNEQFF
TRBV2	TRBJ2-7	-	CASSDSGRHYEQYF
TRBV2	TRBJ2-3	-	CASRGLGGQYF
TRBV20-1	TRBJ2-7	few	CSARLAGEYEQYF
TRBV7-2	TRBJ1-5	-	CASSLIGLSNQPQHF
TRBV7-2	TRBJ2-3	-	CASSLTSGFPRRTDTQYF
TRBV2	TRBJ1-2	few	CASSERQTGSYTF
TRBV3-1	TRBJ1-6	-	CASSLTPDRVSRYLHF
TRBV7-6	TRBJ2-3	-	CASSLAFSLDRVGVDTQYF
TRBV7-3	TRBJ2-5	once	CASSFQGGGQETQYF
TRBV27	TRBJ2-7	-	CASSLLGTGGMQEQYF
TRBV20-1	TRBJ1-1	-	CSARGLSGNTEAFF
TRBV28	TRBJ1-2	-	CATNSGTGVIGYTF
TRBV20-1	TRBJ2-3	-	CSADVGGEGDTQYF
TRBV12-3/TRBV12-4	TRBJ1-2	few	CASRTMGVYGYTF
TRBV2	-	-	CASLVEEGYEQYF
TRBV7-9	-	-	CASSLAEWDSEETQYF
TRBV12-3/TRBV12-4	TRBJ2-3	few	CASSPGPKPQYF
TRBV5-1	TRBJ2-5	few	CASSRGLPQEETQYF